This TCR beta chain was obtained from a study of spatial heterogeneity in lung cancer. Study overall: Combinations of a unique TCR and a UMI were tallied in raw reads, and on average each appeared more than ten times.

The V end lost 5 bases, the J end lost 11 bases, and 16 bases lay between the germline ends. This CDR3 has 14 amino acids. The germline gives CDR1 MNHEY, CDR2 SMNVEV (reference sequence). This clonotype is labeled as medium-sized. TCRdb passed the 5' RACE reads through MiXCR, listing each CDR3 protein once. The sample includes 11,000 to 15,000 distinct CDR3 sequences, 10% to 13% of them seen just once. This sample's time point: sample taken at primary tumor resection. Unsorted whole RNA from tumor, nontumor lung or frozen PBMC underwent sequencing. Sequencing used PBMCs, obtained at surgery. The V call is TRBV27, the J call TRBJ1-6, with a weak D call TRBD1 (6 bases). This TCR was sampled from a female donor with early-stage non-small cell lung cancer. The chain's CDR3 is CASSPYAGAAPLHF. Written as DNA, the CDR3 is TGTGCCAGCAGTCCCTACGCAGGGGCAGCACCCCTCCACTTT.